This T cell receptor (beta chain) originates from a study of cytomegalovirus exposure and HLA in healthy donors. Study in general: Researchers found that just over 80% of 300 to 450 genotyped donors fell within the Caucasian-associated ancestry cluster. Findings of the study overall: On later analysis, the bulk of CMV-associated TCR beta chains appeared to be HLA-restricted. While the bulk of TCR sequences proved rare, some public TCRs turned up in many donors.

PCR primers comprised 60 Vbeta and 13 Jbeta primers. Assay used: immunoSEQ multiplex PCR; TCRdb lists only in-frame clones, some missing. Of some 180,000 clones in the sample, around 79% are singletons; the top ten hold about 4.4%. Details on this clone: What it binds is not known.

This clonotype was sampled from a woman in her 30s in good health and CMV-seropositive. Sequencing was carried out using PBMCs.

In DNA, the CDR3 is TGTGCCAGCACCCAATTTGACAGCCAAGAGACCCAGTACTTC. It encodes CASTQFDSQETQYF. The chain is built from TRBV6-6 and TRBJ2-5, with TRBD1 as a possible D gene (5 bases). Per germline, CDR1 MNHNY and CDR2 SVGAGI (reference sequence). The CDR3 covers 14 residues. The V end was cut by 7 bases, the J end by 1 base, with 13 bases between.